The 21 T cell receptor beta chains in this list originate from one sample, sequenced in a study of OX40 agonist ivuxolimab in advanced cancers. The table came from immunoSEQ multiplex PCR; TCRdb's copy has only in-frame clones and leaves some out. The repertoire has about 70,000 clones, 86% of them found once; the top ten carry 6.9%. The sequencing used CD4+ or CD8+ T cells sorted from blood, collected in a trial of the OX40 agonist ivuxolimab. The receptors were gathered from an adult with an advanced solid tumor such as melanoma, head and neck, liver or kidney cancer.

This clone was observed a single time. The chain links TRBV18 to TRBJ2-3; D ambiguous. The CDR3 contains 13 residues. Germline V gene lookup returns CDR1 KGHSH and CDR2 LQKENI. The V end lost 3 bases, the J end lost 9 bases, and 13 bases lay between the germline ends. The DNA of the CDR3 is TGTGCCAGCTCACCCGCCCGGGCGTACACGCAGTATTTT. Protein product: CASSPARAYTQYF.

CDR3 in amino acids: CASSPRVTGPQPQHF. CDR3 DNA sequence: TGTGCCAGCAGTCCGCGGGTTACAGGGCCCCAGCCCCAGCATTTT. The chain links TRBV5-5 to TRBJ1-5, with D perhaps TRBD1 (6 bases). Germline V gene sequence: CDR1 SGHKS, CDR2 YYEKEE (reference sequence). V lost 5 bases and J lost 7, with 19 bases in between. The CDR3 is made up of 15 amino acids.

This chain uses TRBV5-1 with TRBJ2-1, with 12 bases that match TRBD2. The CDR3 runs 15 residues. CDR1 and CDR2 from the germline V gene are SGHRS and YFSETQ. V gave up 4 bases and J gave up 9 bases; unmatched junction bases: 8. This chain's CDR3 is CASSHSSGRALEQFF. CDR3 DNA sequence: TGCGCCAGCAGCCACTCTAGCGGGAGGGCTCTTGAGCAGTTCTTC.

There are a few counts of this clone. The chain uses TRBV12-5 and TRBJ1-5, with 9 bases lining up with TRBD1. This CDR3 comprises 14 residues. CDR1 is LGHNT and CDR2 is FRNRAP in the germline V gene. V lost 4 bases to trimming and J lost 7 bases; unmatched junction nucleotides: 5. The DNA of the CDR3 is TGTGCTAGTGGTTCTGGACAGGGGAACCAGCCCCAGCATTTT. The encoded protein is CASGSGQGNQPQHF.

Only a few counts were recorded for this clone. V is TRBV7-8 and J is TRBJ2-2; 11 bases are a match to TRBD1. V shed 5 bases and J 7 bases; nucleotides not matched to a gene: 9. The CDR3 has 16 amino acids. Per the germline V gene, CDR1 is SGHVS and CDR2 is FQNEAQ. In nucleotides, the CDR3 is TGTGCCAGCAGCCCTGGGACAGGGGGGCCGGGCGGGGAGCTGTTTTTT. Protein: CASSPGTGGPGGELFF.

CDR3 in amino acids: CSVETGTAYTEAFF. The DNA of the CDR3 is TGCAGCGTTGAAACGGGGACAGCCTACACTGAAGCTTTCTTT. The chain combines TRBV29-1 with TRBJ1-1, with 7 bases fitting TRBD1. Germline CDR1 reads SQVTM; CDR2 reads ANQGSEA. This CDR3 has 14 residues. V lost 2 bases to trimming and J lost 3 bases; unmatched junction nucleotides: 6.

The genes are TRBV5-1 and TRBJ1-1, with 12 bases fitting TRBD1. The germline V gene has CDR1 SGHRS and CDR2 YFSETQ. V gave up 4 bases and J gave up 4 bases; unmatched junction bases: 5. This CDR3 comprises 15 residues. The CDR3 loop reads CASSGGQGAPTEAFF. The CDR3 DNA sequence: TGCGCCAGCAGCGGGGGACAGGGGGCGCCCACTGAAGCTTTCTTT.

CDR3 sequence (DNA): TGTGCCAGCAGCTTAGCGGAGTCCAACCAGCAGTTCTTC. Protein product: CASSLAESNQQFF. The gene calls are TRBV7-2 and TRBJ2-1; D call uncertain. The germline CDR1 and CDR2 sequences are SGHTA and FQGNSA. V lost 0 bases and J lost 11, with 11 bases in between. The CDR3 sequence is 13 residues long.

The CDR3 region is CASSRLAQNEQFF. For the CDR3, the DNA is TGTGCCAGCAGTCGTCTCGCTCAGAATGAGCAGTTCTTC. V is TRBV2 and J is TRBJ2-1, with D uncertain. The V end was cut by 5 bases, the J end by 7 bases, with 12 bases between. The CDR3 runs to 13 residues. Looked up from germline, CDR1 is SNHLY and CDR2 is FYNNEI. The full variable domain, its missing parts supplied by reference TRBV2 and TRBJ2-1, is EPEVTQTPSHQVTQMGQEVILRCVPISNHLYFYWYRQILGQKVEFLVSFYNNEISEKSEIFDDQFSVERPDGSNFTLKIRSTKLEDSAMYFCASSRLAQNEQFFGPGTRLTVL.

DNA of the CDR3: TGTGCCAGCAGCTTTCACCTCAGCTCCTACAATGAGCAGTTCTTC. The encoded protein is CASSFHLSSYNEQFF. The gene calls are TRBV7-2 and TRBJ2-1; no reliable D call. The CDR3 has 15 residues. Germline values: CDR1 SGHTA, CDR2 FQGNSA. V was pared by 3 bases and J by 0 bases, with 9 bases between.

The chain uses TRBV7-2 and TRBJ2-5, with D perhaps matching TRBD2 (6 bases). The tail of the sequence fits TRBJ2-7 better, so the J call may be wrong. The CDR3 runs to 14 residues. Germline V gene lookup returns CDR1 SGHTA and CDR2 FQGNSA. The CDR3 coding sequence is TGTGCCAGCAGCTCACCGGGACTGGGCTACGAGCAGTACTTC. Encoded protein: CASSSPGLGYEQYF.

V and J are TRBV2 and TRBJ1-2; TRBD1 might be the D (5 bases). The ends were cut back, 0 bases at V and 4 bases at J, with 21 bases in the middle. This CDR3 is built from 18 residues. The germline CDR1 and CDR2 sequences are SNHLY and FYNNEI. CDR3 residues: CASSEARRGRGVPYGYTF. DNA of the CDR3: TGTGCCAGCAGTGAAGCGCGAAGGGGCCGGGGGGTTCCCTATGGCTACACCTTC.

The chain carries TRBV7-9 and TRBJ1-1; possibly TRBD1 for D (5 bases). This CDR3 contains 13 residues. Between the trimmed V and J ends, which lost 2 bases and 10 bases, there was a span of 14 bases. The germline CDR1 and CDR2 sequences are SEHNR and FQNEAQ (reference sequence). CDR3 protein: CASSLLGEGGAFF. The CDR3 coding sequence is TGTGCCAGCAGCTTATTAGGGGAAGGAGGAGCTTTCTTT.

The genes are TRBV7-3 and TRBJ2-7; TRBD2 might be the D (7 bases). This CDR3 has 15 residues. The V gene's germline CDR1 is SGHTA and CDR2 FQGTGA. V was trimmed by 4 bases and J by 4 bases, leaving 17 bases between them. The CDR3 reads CASSSGEGATYEQYF. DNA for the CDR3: TGTGCCAGCAGCTCAGGGGAGGGAGCTACATACGAGCAGTACTTC.

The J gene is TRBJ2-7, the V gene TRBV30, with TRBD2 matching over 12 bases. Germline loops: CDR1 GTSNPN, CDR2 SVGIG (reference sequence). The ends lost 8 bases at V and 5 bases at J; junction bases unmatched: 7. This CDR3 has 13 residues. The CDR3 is CALAGLAGNEQYF. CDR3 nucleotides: TGTGCCCTCGCTGGACTAGCGGGAAACGAGCAGTACTTC. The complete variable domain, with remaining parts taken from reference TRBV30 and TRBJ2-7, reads SQTIHQWPATLVQPVGSPLSLECTVEGTSNPNLYWYRQAAGRGLQLLFYSVGIGQISSEVPQNLSASRPQDRQFILSSKKLLLSDSGFYLCALAGLAGNEQYFGPGTRLTVT.

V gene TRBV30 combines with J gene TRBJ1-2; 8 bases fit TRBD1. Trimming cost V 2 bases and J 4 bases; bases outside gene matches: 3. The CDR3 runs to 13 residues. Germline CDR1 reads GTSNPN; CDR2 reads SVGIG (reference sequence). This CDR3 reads CAWSRDRFYGYTF. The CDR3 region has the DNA TGTGCCTGGAGTCGGGACAGGTTCTATGGCTACACCTTC.

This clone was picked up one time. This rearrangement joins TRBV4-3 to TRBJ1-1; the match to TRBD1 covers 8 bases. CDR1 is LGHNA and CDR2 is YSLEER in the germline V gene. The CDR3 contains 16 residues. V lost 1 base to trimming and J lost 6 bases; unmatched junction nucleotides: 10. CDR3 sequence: CASSQVPRGRFSEAFF. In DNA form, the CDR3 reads TGCGCCAGCAGCCAAGTCCCCAGGGGGCGCTTCTCTGAAGCTTTCTTT.

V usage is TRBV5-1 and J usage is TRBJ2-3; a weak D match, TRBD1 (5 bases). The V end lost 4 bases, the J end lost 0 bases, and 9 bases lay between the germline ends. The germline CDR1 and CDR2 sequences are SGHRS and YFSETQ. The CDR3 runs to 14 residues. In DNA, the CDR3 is TGCGCCAGCAGCGAGGACATAAGCACAGATACGCAGTATTTT. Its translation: CASSEDISTDTQYF.

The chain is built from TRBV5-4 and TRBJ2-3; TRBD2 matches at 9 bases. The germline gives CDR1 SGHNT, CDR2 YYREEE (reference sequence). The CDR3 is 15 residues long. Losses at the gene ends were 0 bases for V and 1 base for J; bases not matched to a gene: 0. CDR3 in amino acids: CASSLGLAGTDTQYF. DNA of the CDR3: TGTGCCAGCAGCTTGGGACTAGCGGGCACAGATACGCAGTATTTT.

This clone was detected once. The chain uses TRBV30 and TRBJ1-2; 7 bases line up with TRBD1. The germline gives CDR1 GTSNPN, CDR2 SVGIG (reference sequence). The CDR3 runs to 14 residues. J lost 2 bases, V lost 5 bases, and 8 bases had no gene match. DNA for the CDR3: TGTGCCTGGCCTTGGGACAGTCGCAACTATGGCTACACCTTC. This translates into CAWPWDSRNYGYTF.

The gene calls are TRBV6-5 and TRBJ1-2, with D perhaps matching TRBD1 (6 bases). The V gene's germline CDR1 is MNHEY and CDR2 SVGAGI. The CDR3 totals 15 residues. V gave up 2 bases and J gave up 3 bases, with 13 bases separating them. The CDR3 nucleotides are TGTGCCAGCAGTTACGTGGGGGGGCAACACTATGGCTACACCTTC. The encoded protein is CASSYVGGQHYGYTF.